The entry that follows covers one T cell receptor beta chain sequence. A few counts support this clone. This clone's antigen is unknown. No base-level quality is on record; no much larger clone is a single base apart. The entire amount of isolated RNA was reverse transcribed using the High Capacity cDNA Reverse Transcription Kit, so the sequenced TCRB transcripts were expressed ones. Naive, central memory and regulatory T cell samples underwent deep immunoSEQ sequencing, averaging around 3.7 million total reads per sample. Sorted cells were lysed in RLT buffer and RNA was extracted with DNase-treated RNeasy Micro or Mini kits, depending on cell number. Each cell subset was processed on its own to prevent cross-contamination, while patient and healthy donor samples were processed together. Using the immunoSEQ multiplex PCR, TCRB sequences were amplified from cDNA into 87-bp fragments spanning the CDR3 region. The amplicons were sequenced using the Illumina HiSeq platform. On the study's bioinformatics: PCR bias was computationally corrected using synthetic template baselines, reads within Hamming distance 2 were collapsed, and singletons that could not be merged were discarded. Reads were aligned against IMGT so that V, D and J genes, CDR3 length and insertions or deletions at six rearrangement sites could be assigned. Clonotype counts were normalized to sorted cell number within each subset before computing true diversity and Gini coefficients with the tcR R package. The overlap coefficient, calculated on TCRB nucleotide sequences, was used to measure repertoire sharing. As a proxy for the pre-selection repertoire, out-of-frame TCRB sequences from naive cells were analyzed. TCRdb's version of the immuneACCESS table is confined to in-frame rearrangements and falls short of the full clone set. An unresolved V gene accounts for under half of the shortfall where checked; the remainder is of unknown origin. V and J calls and clone size are those listed in that table; D and trimming were worked out from the DNA. The sample profile shows about 280,000 clones; around 16% of them were found once. In total, the top ten clones hold roughly 0.015% of the sample.

This entry belongs to a study of beta chain features in type 1 diabetes (dated by TCRdb to 2016 to 2019). With regard to the full study: No differences in mean age, gender distribution, total cell number or subset yield were found between patients and healthy donors. A total of 107,917,701 sorted cells were examined across all samples, and the number of cells per subset was strongly correlated with RNA yield. Naive and central memory subsets were obtained from all 30 or so donors, but regulatory and stem cell-like memory subsets were isolated from only 8 patients and roughly 8 healthy donors. The study compared the TCRB repertoires of sorted circulating CD4+ T cell subsets in recently diagnosed type 1 diabetes patients with those in matched healthy donors.

Each donor gave one peripheral blood draw, approximately 100 mL on average, collected into heparinised tubes. Using a panel that included CD45RO, CCR7, CD25, CD127, CD95 and CD27, naive, central memory, regulatory and stem cell-like memory CD4+ T cells were sorted on a BD FACSAria II. A purity above 98% was achieved for all sorted populations. PBMCs were isolated immediately by Lymphoprep density gradient centrifugation and stained directly without culture. So that batch effects would be minimized, each experiment stained and sorted samples in pairs, pairing one healthy donor with one patient. Study-wide conclusions, independent of this receptor: Shorter templates might be favored by PCR, yet because patient and control samples were amplified and corrected together, any such skew would affect both groups equally. A moderate but significant shortening of TCRB CDR3 length was observed in type 1 diabetes patients in all four CD4+ subsets. At VDJ recombination sites, patients with type 1 diabetes made fewer insertions and deleted more nucleotides, a pattern implying thymic rearrangement abnormalities. Because cDNA was sequenced instead of genomic DNA, activated cells with high expression could be over-represented, although the groups did not differ in activation or CD3 levels. Naive, central memory and regulatory TCRB repertoires appeared to be more similar among patients than among healthy donors. Because small numbers of individuals were included in the HLA sub-analyses, any influence of HLA type on TCRB rearrangement was left unresolved.

Sequenced input: naive CD4+ T cells from blood. Sample cell subset or site, as interpreted from the label and publication: true naive CD4+ T cells. This TCR derives from a man aged 18 to 29 with type 1 diabetes.

This receptor has the CDR3 CSALDWDEQFF. The nucleotide sequence reads as follows: TGCAGTGCTTTGGACTGGGATGAGCAGTTCTTC. Recombination linked TRBV20-1 to TRBJ2-1, with a weak D call of TRBD2 (5 bases match). V is reduced by 5 bases and J by 8 bases, leaving a spacing of 10 bases between them. CDR1 and CDR2 are drawn from the germline V gene (reference sequence): DFQATT, SNEGSKA. From the cysteine up to the phenylalanine, the CDR3 has a length of 11 residues. The sequence is cut down to CDR3 DNA, 33 bases in frame from base 1.